This TCR beta chain was profiled in a study of early stage breast cancer tumors. For the study at large: Each sample averaged approximately 9.8-fold read coverage. The study, taken as a whole, reports: Commonly generated sequences made up most enriched TCRB sequences shared between patients. Compared with adjacent normal breast tissue, tumors showed about 2.3-fold greater T cell density and higher clonality. In about 90% of the 16 patients, blood comparison separated tumor from normal breast.

On this clone: Its antigen is currently unknown.

Germline lookup yields CDR1 LGHNA and CDR2 YNFKEQ. The length of the CDR3 is 15 residues. V dropped 4 bases and J dropped 1; count of bases not matched to a gene: 7. The repertoire was sequenced with immunoSEQ multiplex PCR; TCRdb's copy has only in-frame clones and lacks some. Of about 69,000 clones in the sample, over 80% were seen once. The sequence was obtained from a person in their 40s with breast cancer. The rearrangement uses TRBV4-2 and TRBJ2-7; TRBD1 matches 7 bases. The sequenced sample was blood. CDR3 loop: CASSLTGTESYEQYF. Here the CDR3 DNA reads TGTGCCAGCAGCCTAACCGGGACAGAATCCTACGAGCAGTACTTC.